This T cell receptor (beta chain) came from a study of T cells in Graves' hyperthyroidism and ophthalmopathy. TCR beta CDR3 regions were amplified from RNA transcripts. A first-round RT-PCR of the TCR CDR3 used the HTBI primer set. TCRdb re-called the multiplex PCR reads through MiXCR, storing one row per CDR3 protein. This sample has nearly 750,000 distinct CDR3 sequences, with over 35% found just once. Looked up from germline, CDR1 is LNHDA and CDR2 is SQIVND (reference sequence). CDR3 length: 16 amino acids. Between the trimmed V and J ends, which lost 4 bases and 1 base, there was a span of 16 bases. Study findings and constraints: With a median lead of approximately six months before onset, the model predicted ophthalmopathy.

As for this clonotype: Its cognate antigen is unknown.

The definition of stable Graves' hyperthyroidism was no ophthalmopathy progression within 18 months. Diagnostic assessment was based on clinical symptoms, serum thyroxine and TRAb, thyroid ultrasound and orbital computed tomography. The chain carries TRBV19 and TRBJ1-2, with D possibly matching TRBD1 (5 bases). This TCR was recovered from a woman aged 40 to 49 with Graves' hyperthyroidism. Specimen: blood. CDR3 residues: CASSSGGHLNNYGYTF. The CDR3 DNA sequence: TGTGCCAGTAGTAGCGGCGGACACCTTAATAACTATGGCTACACCTTC.